The rows below give T cell receptor beta chains drawn from one sample of a study of persistence of HIV-infected CD4 T cells. The antigens of these receptors remain unknown. The assay was immunoSEQ multiplex PCR, and TCRdb's table has in-frame clones only and misses some. The sample has over 35,000 clones, about nine tenths seen once. Source: CD4+ T cells sorted from PBMCs after approximately 20-hour stimulation, taken from a patient who received antiretroviral therapy. All receptors derive from an adult man with HIV who was CMV-seropositive. CDR3s include the opening cysteine and the closing phenylalanine or tryptophan. The D gene is left open where the match is weak. Some rows mark clone size as missing; the rest say once, few, many or name a class of expanded clone.

V	size	J	D	CDR3
TRBV7-9	.	TRBJ2-1	TRBD2	CASSLARAGEQFF
TRBV9	.	TRBJ1-5	.	CASSVGQLNQPQHF
TRBV28	.	TRBJ2-7	.	CASSSGRATYEQYF
TRBV7-3	few	TRBJ1-1	TRBD1	CASSLDDRGQTEAFF
TRBV5-1	once	TRBJ1-6	.	CASSALTGRLPSPLHF
TRBV7-8	.	TRBJ1-6	TRBD1	CASSFMGQNNSPLHF
TRBV5-1	.	TRBJ1-1	.	CASSLLSSRLNTEAFF
TRBV14	once	TRBJ2-7	TRBD1	CASSQQGARTYEQYF
TRBV7-2	.	TRBJ1-6	TRBD1	CASSSRPGQAGYNSPLHF
TRBV9	.	TRBJ2-7	TRBD2	CASSVGPAGGPGENEQYF
TRBV18	.	TRBJ2-7	.	CASSPISYEQYF
TRBV10-1	.	TRBJ2-3	.	CASSEDGLRYTDTQYF
TRBV25-1	.	TRBJ2-3	TRBD1	CASSGQGFGTDTQYF